A single sample gave rise to the 5 T cell receptor beta chains below, sequenced in a study of T cells in Graves' hyperthyroidism and ophthalmopathy. TCR beta CDR3 regions were amplified from RNA transcripts. RT-PCR in the first round (using the HTBI primer set) targeted the TCR CDR3. TCRdb re-called the multiplex PCR reads with MiXCR, one entry per CDR3 protein. Among 350,000 to 500,000 distinct CDR3 sequences, roughly an eighth were seen once, and the ten largest hold about 5%. The sample was blood. The origin of the receptors is a young woman with Graves' hyperthyroidism.

At least ten counts were recorded for this clonotype. The chain carries TRBV27 and TRBJ1-4; possibly TRBD1 for D (5 bases). Trimming removed 5 bases from V and 5 bases from J, with 24 bases in between. The CDR3 spans 18 residues. The germline CDR1 and CDR2 sequences are MNHEY and SMNVEV (reference sequence). In DNA, the CDR3 is TGTGCCAGCAGTGGACGACCGGGGCGGCAGGCCGGCAATGAAAAACTGTTTTTT. It encodes CASSGRPGRQAGNEKLFF.

This clonotype appeared many times. V is TRBV3-1 and J is TRBJ2-7; D perhaps matches TRBD2 (6 bases). The germline V gene has CDR1 LGHDT and CDR2 YNNKEL (reference sequence). Between the trimmed V and J ends, which lost 0 bases and 6 bases, there was a span of 12 bases. This CDR3 has 14 residues. This chain's CDR3 is CASSQEVRRGEQYF. CDR3 sequence (DNA): TGTGCCAGCAGCCAAGAGGTCAGGCGGGGCGAGCAGTACTTC.

This chain joins TRBV6-1 and TRBJ2-1; D perhaps matches TRBD2 (6 bases). The V gene's germline CDR1 is MNHNS and CDR2 SASEGT. CDR3 length: 16 amino acids. The germline V and J ends were trimmed by 2 bases and 2 bases, with 13 bases remaining between them. DNA of the CDR3: TGTGCCAGCAGTGAATTATTCGGGGGAGCCTACAATGAGCAGTTCTTC. Translating gives CASSELFGGAYNEQFF.

In this sample, this clonotype turned up many times. V gene TRBV3-1 combines with J gene TRBJ2-1; D is undetermined. The germline CDR1 and CDR2 sequences are LGHDT and YNNKEL (reference sequence). The CDR3 has 11 residues. Deletions cut 6 bases from V and 5 bases from J, with 5 bases between. This CDR3 reads CASRRNNEQFF. CDR3 nucleotides: TGTGCCAGCAGGCGCAACAATGAGCAGTTCTTC.

DNA of the CDR3: TGTGCCAGCAGTCTGGAAGCGGGAGCGGTTCACAATGAGCAGTTCTTC. It codes for CASSLEAGAVHNEQFF. This sequence joins TRBV2 and TRBJ2-1, with 8 positions matching TRBD2. This CDR3 is 16 amino acids long. Germline values: CDR1 SNHLY, CDR2 FYNNEI. The V segment lost 5 bases and the J segment 5 bases; nucleotides outside the gene matches: 11.